A selection of T cell receptor beta chains follows, all from one sample in a study of blood T cell repertoires in COVID-19. The method was immunoSEQ multiplex PCR; TCRdb's version includes in-frame clones alone and lacks a portion of them. The top ten clones hold about 3.4% of a sample with about 90,000 clones, 85% of them seen once. Sequenced material: peripheral blood. The receptors derive from a man aged 50 or older with acute or convalescent COVID-19. CDR3s include the opening cysteine and the closing phenylalanine or tryptophan. The D gene is left open where the match is weak. Size is stated for part of the rows, as once, few or many counts, or as a class when the clone is expanded.

v_call,clone_size,j_call,d_call,cdr3_nt,cdr3_aa
TRBV10-3,-,TRBJ2-7,TRBD1,TGTGCCATCACCAGGGACAGCAAGCAGTACTTC,CAITRDSKQYF
TRBV30,-,TRBJ2-1,TRBD2,TGTGCCTGGACTAGCGGGGGGGGAAATGAGCAGTTCTTC,CAWTSGGGNEQFF
TRBV7-2,-,TRBJ2-3,TRBD2,TGTGCCAGCAGCTTAGATAGCGGGAGTGCGCAGTATTTT,CASSLDSGSAQYF
TRBV11-2,-,TRBJ1-6,-,TGTGCCAGCAGCTTAATGGCAGGGGACTCACCCCTCCACTTT,CASSLMAGDSPLHF
TRBV6-5,-,TRBJ1-6,TRBD1,TGTGCCACCCGCACCGCAGGGACAGGGGTTTCACCCCTCCACTTT,CATRTAGTGVSPLHF
TRBV6-5,-,TRBJ2-7,-,TGTGCCAGCAGTTACCGTAGTAACTCCTACGAGCAGTACTTC,CASSYRSNSYEQYF
TRBV7-9,-,TRBJ1-5,-,TGTGCCAGCAGCTTAGGTGGGGACACGAATCAGCCCCAGCATTTT,CASSLGGDTNQPQHF
TRBV5-1,-,TRBJ2-3,-,TGCGCCAGCAGCTCGGGACTTAGCACAGATACGCAGTATTTT,CASSSGLSTDTQYF
TRBV2,few,TRBJ2-7,-,TGTGCCAGCAGTGTGAGCTACGAGCAGTACTTC,CASSVSYEQYF
TRBV7-3,-,TRBJ2-3,TRBD1,TGTGCCAGCAGCCCGGGACAGGGGGATACAGATACGCAGTATTTT,CASSPGQGDTDTQYF
TRBV18,-,TRBJ2-1,-,TGTGCCAGCTCACCACTTACGGGTGGCAGCAATGAGCAGTTCTTC,CASSPLTGGSNEQFF
TRBV6-6,-,TRBJ1-1,-,TGTGCCAGCAGGGGCCCGGACAATGAAGCTTTCTTT,CASRGPDNEAFF
TRBV6-1,-,TRBJ2-7,-,TGTGCCAGCGGAGGGCCGTCCGGATACGAGCAGTACTTC,CASGGPSGYEQYF
TRBV18,-,TRBJ2-7,-,TGTGCCAGCTCACCACGGTCAGGGTACGAGCAGTACTTC,CASSPRSGYEQYF
TRBV24-1,once,TRBJ2-6,TRBD1,TGTGCCACCAGTGATCCGACAGGGGACCCTGGGGCCAACGTCCTGACTTTC,CATSDPTGDPGANVLTF
TRBV27,-,TRBJ1-2,-,TGTGCCAGCAGTCGATCAGGGAACTATGGCTACACCTTC,CASSRSGNYGYTF
TRBV5-1,few,TRBJ2-1,-,TGCGCCAGCAATACAGTTGCGGGCTACAATGAGCAGTTCTTC,CASNTVAGYNEQFF
TRBV30,-,TRBJ2-3,TRBD2,TGTGCCGGAGCGGGGAAAAGCACAGATACGCAGTATTTT,CAGAGKSTDTQYF
TRBV6-1,-,TRBJ1-5,-,TGTGCCAGCAGTGAATCTCCCAGTGCTAGCAATCAGCCCCAGCATTTT,CASSESPSASNQPQHF
TRBV29-1,-,TRBJ2-3,TRBD1,TGCAGCGTTCCCCCGGGACAGGGGGCTCGCACAGATACGCAGTATTTT,CSVPPGQGARTDTQYF
TRBV29-1,-,TRBJ2-3,TRBD1,TGCAGCGTTGCCCCGGGACAGGGGGCGGGAGATACGCAGTATTTT,CSVAPGQGAGDTQYF
TRBV7-3,-,TRBJ2-3,-,TGTGCCAGCAGGATGAGCCTCATTTCCACAGATACGCAGTATTTT,CASRMSLISTDTQYF
TRBV6-5,once,TRBJ2-1,-,TGTGCCAGCAGTTACTCGAGGGACACGCAGAATGAGCAGTTCTTC,CASSYSRDTQNEQFF
TRBV10-1,many,TRBJ1-4,-,TGCGCCAGCAGTCATGGAGGAAACTCTAATGAAAAACTGTTTTTT,CASSHGGNSNEKLFF
TRBV28,-,TRBJ1-4,-,TGTGCCAGCAGTTTACTCGGTTCGGCAACTAATGAAAAACTGTTTTTT,CASSLLGSATNEKLFF
TRBV14,-,TRBJ2-5,TRBD1,TGTGCCAGCAGCCAGACAGGGCAGGCTTCGATAGAGACCCAGTACTTC,CASSQTGQASIETQYF
TRBV4-2,-,TRBJ1-4,TRBD1,TGTGCCAGCAGCCCCCGGGACAGTTGGCAGGGTAATGAAAAACTGTTTTTT,CASSPRDSWQGNEKLFF
TRBV6-5,once,TRBJ1-1,TRBD1,TGTGCCAGCAGTTGGGGACAGGGGGGAACTGAAGCTTTCTTT,CASSWGQGGTEAFF
TRBV30,-,TRBJ1-6,TRBD1,TGTGCCTGGAGTGCTCGGACAGGGGATTCACCCCTCCACTTT,CAWSARTGDSPLHF
TRBV29-1,few,TRBJ2-2,TRBD1,TGCAGCGTTTCTACCGGACAGGTTGGGTCCGGGGAGCTGTTTTTT,CSVSTGQVGSGELFF
TRBV13,-,TRBJ2-7,-,TGTGCCAGCAGCTTAAGAGTACGTACGGACGAGCAGTACTTC,CASSLRVRTDEQYF
TRBV6-2/TRBV6-3,-,TRBJ1-5,-,TGTGCCAGCAGTTTAGGAGGTGGGGTAGACCGGAATCAGCCCCAGCATTTT,CASSLGGGVDRNQPQHF
TRBV5-1,-,TRBJ1-1,-,TGCGCCAGCAGCTTGGAGGGGGGGAGCACTGAAGCTTTCTTT,CASSLEGGSTEAFF
TRBV7-2,-,TRBJ1-1,-,TGTGCCAGCACCTCGAGGTGGAGGGGCCCCACTGAAGCTTTCTTT,CASTSRWRGPTEAFF